The entry that follows covers one T cell receptor (beta chain) sequence. This sample is part of a study of blood T cell repertoires in COVID-19. At the level of the study: PBMCs, B-cell-depleted T cells, or T cells were the source of the cDNA or gDNA that made up the material.

The authors' processing: Counts of nucleated cells, estimated from reference gene primer amplification, were obtained. The table came from immunoSEQ multiplex PCR; TCRdb's copy has only in-frame clones and leaves some out. For V, J and clone size, that table is used; D and trimming come from the DNA. The sample carries fewer than 200,000 clones, approximately 90% recorded once. V was cut by 5 bases and J by 3 bases, with 8 bases left in between. The CDR3 sequence is 13 residues long. Germline CDR1 is SGHAT and CDR2 is FQNNGV. The clonotype originates from a man aged 35 to 55 with active or convalescent COVID-19. The rearrangement links TRBV11-2 to TRBJ1-3; possibly TRBD1 for D (6 bases). The source material was peripheral blood. For the CDR3, the DNA is TGTGCCAGCAGCACAGGGAGTGGAAACACCATATATTTT. This gives the protein CASSTGSGNTIYF.